One T cell receptor (beta chain) is described in this entry. It has no known antigen specificity. No much larger clone exists at a distance of one base, and base qualities are not known. The data stem from a study of technical replicates of blood from a few donors (dated by TCRdb to the late 2010s). Between the V and J ends, shortened by 2 bases and 5 bases respectively, the junction contains 12 bases. The germline V gene specifies WSHSY as CDR1 and SAAADI as CDR2. The CDR3 numbers 14 residues from cysteine through phenylalanine. The only DNA kept is the CDR3, 42 bases in frame from the first base. Receptor amplification or capture employed the immunoSEQ multiplex PCR assay. The clones in this table, taken by TCRdb from immuneACCESS, are in-frame only. Not every clone is retained; where verified, under half of the shortfall comes from an unresolved V gene, and the cause of the rest is unknown. This sample is represented by about 97,000 clones; approximately 96% of them were singletons. The ten largest account for under 0.45% of the sample.

Sequencing used T cells isolated from PBMCs. The clonotype was recovered from a human donor in good health. The chain joins TRBV10-2 to TRBJ1-1; a tentative D match to TRBD1 spans 6 bases. CDR3 protein: CASSENRVGTEAFF. The nucleotide sequence reads as follows: TGCGCCAGCAGTGAGAACAGGGTGGGAACTGAAGCTTTCTTT.